This T cell receptor (beta chain) was found in a study of cytomegalovirus exposure and HLA in healthy donors. The PCR made use of 60 Vbeta and 13 Jbeta primers. TCRdb's copy holds only in-frame clones and misses some; the assay was immunoSEQ multiplex PCR. The sample has about 91,000 clones, about three quarters seen once. This TCR was sampled from a male donor in good health and CMV-seropositive. Sequenced: PBMCs.

For the CDR3, the DNA is TGTGCCAGCAGTTACGCCGAGAGCTCCTATAATTCACCCCTCCACTTT. Amino acid sequence: CASSYAESSYNSPLHF. The chain has TRBV6-5 and TRBJ1-6; D remains ambiguous. Germline CDR1 reads MNHEY; CDR2 reads SVGAGI. This CDR3 contains 16 residues. V was pared by 2 bases and J by 0 bases, with 8 bases between.